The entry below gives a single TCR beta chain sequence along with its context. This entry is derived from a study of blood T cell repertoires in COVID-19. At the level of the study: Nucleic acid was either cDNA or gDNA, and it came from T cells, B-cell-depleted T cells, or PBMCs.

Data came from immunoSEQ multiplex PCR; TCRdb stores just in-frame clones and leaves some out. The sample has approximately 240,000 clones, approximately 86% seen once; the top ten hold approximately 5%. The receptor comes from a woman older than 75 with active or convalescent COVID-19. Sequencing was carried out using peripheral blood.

CDR3 DNA: TGTGCCCGGACCCCGGGAAAAACGGTGACTGGGGCCAACGTCCTGACTTTC. It codes for CARTPGKTVTGANVLTF. The chain is built from TRBV2 and TRBJ2-6; D may be TRBD2 (5 bases). V lost 11 bases and J lost 2, with 22 bases in between. From germline, CDR1 is SNHLY and CDR2 FYNNEI. The CDR3 loop spans 17 amino acids.